This TCR beta chain was found in a study of CXCR3-negative and CXCR3-positive naive CD8 T cells. CDR3 length: 16 residues. CDR1 MDHEN and CDR2 SYDVKM come from the germline V gene. Phenotypically, naive CD8+ T cells corresponded to CD45RO-CCR7+CD27+CD95-. 5' RACE that incorporated UMI labels was used to prepare the TRB cDNA libraries. TCRdb reprocessed the 5' RACE reads and keeps a single row for each CDR3 protein, giving no DNA. Its clone listing holds approximately 62,000 distinct CDR3 sequences. This rearrangement joins TRBV28 to TRBJ2-1; the TRBD1 assignment by TCRdb is unverifiable without DNA. The material sequenced was naive CXCR3- CD8+ T cells from blood. Regarding subset: CD45RO-CCR7+CD27+CD95- naive CD8+ T cells lacking CXCR3 (TNR3-). This TCR was sampled from a human donor in good health. Some clones in this sample may be carry-over from other donors' samples. Here the CDR3 reads CASSLPPGTATGEQFF.